The entry below gives a single TCR beta chain sequence along with its context. Its antigen has not been determined. The record has no base qualities; no much larger clone is one base away. The data are from a study of CD8 T cells in ankylosing spondylitis (dated by TCRdb to about 2017). As for the study more broadly: The study profiled T cell receptor beta repertoires in healthy donors and ankylosing spondylitis patients to find disease-linked TCR variants. In total, the full study cohort was made up of some 100 healthy donors and 25 to 30 ankylosing spondylitis patients. Peripheral blood was sampled, and synovial fluid was also collected from ankylosing spondylitis patients. The research as a whole found: Blood from ankylosing spondylitis patients appeared to be characterized by a TCR beta motif composed of several highly homologous amino acid variants. Some of the motif variants had been reported before in the synovial fluid and blood of reactive arthritis patients, a finding that suggests common disease-initiation mechanisms. The disease-linked clones had a CD8+ phenotype and were found at relatively low frequencies in peripheral blood. The disease-linked clones were reported as significantly enriched in matched synovial fluid samples from ankylosing spondylitis patients.

Synovial fluid samples were paired with blood samples taken from the same ankylosing spondylitis patients. The data were produced on an Illumina HiSeq 2500. TCR beta libraries were prepared by quantitative 5'-RACE with molecular barcodes. Per the authors' processing: To identify disease-linked TCR variants, a new computational method was used, one built on a probabilistic model of VDJ rearrangement. Clones were called with MiXCR by TCRdb after fastp trimmed the public reads at Q25, and only in-frame beta chains were retained. Rows matching on CDR3 protein sequence are summarized as one entry with the most common DNA and genes. None of the V and J calls come from the authors' own analysis; TCRdb made them. In all, the sample holds under 130,000 distinct CDR3 sequences, and approximately 25% of those were seen once. The ten largest make up 9% to 15% of the sample. Counted from cysteine to phenylalanine, this CDR3 has 14 amino acids. The only DNA kept is the CDR3, 42 bases in frame from the first base. V is pared back by 8 bases and J by 5 bases, with 21 bases lying between the germline termini. The germline V gene (reference sequence) provides CDR1 DFQATT and CDR2 SNEGSKA.

Here the chain combines TRBV20-1 and TRBJ2-5; possibly the D gene is TRBD2, per 6 matching bases. This TCR was sampled from a male donor with ankylosing spondylitis. Sequencing used synovial fluid, either unsorted or a sorted T cell fraction (not recorded which). The CDR3 protein is CSSETPGEVETQYF. The DNA sequence follows: TGCAGTTCAGAGACACCCGGGGAGGTGGAGACCCAGTACTTC.